This T cell receptor (beta chain) was obtained from a study of blood T cell repertoires in COVID-19. Only in-frame clones appear in the TCRdb table, and some are missing; sequencing was by immunoSEQ multiplex PCR. Among roughly 260,000 clones listed, 88% were seen once. This CDR3 is 14 amino acids long. Trimming took 3 bases from V and 0 from J, leaving 9 bases between them. Germline CDR1 reads WSHSY; CDR2 reads SAAADI. This clone showed up just once. Sample: peripheral blood. The origin of this receptor is a man aged 60 to 69 who had recovered from COVID-19. V and J are TRBV10-2 and TRBJ2-7; TRBD1 is a possible D gene (6 bases). The CDR3 DNA is TGCGCCAGCAGTGACAGGGGATCCTCCTACGAGCAGTACTTC. Its protein is CASSDRGSSYEQYF.